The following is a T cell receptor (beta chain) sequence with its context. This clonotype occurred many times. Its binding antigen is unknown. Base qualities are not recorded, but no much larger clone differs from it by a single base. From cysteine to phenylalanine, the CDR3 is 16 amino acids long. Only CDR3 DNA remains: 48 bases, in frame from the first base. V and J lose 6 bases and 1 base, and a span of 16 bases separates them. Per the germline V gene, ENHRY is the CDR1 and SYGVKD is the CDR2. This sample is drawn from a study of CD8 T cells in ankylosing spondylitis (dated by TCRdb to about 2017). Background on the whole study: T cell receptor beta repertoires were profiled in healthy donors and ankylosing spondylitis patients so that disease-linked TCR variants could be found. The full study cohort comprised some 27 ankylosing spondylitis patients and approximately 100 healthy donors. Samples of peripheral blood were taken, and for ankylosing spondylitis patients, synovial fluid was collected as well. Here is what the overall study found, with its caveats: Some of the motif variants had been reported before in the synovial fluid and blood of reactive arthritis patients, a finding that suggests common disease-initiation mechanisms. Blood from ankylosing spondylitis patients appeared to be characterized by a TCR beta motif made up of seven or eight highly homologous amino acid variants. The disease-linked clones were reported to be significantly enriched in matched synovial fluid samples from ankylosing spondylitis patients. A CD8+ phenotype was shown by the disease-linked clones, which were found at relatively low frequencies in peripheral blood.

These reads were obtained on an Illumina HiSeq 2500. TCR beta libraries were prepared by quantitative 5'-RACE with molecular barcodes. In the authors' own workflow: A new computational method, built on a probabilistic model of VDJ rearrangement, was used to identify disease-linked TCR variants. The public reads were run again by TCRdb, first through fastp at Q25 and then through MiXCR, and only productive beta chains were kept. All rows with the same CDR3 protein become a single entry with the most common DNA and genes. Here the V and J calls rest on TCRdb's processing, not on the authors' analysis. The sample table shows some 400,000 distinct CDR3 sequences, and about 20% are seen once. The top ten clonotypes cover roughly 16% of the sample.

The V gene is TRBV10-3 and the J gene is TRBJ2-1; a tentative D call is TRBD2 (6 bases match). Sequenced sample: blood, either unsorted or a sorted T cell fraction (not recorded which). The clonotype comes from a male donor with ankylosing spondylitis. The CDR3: CAISRGLSGSYNEQFF. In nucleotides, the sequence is TGTGCCATCAGCCGCGGACTTAGCGGATCCTACAATGAGCAGTTCTTC.